This T cell receptor beta chain comes out of a study of radiation and T cells in renal cell carcinoma. Study-level findings and limits: No pretreatment tumor biopsies were available for baseline clonotypes. Top tumor clonotypes rose in blood 2 weeks post-radiation, then contracted.

Produced via immunoSEQ multiplex PCR; TCRdb's table is partial and in-frame only. This repertoire shows about 140,000 clones, around 88% found once; its top ten account for around a sixth. V was pared by 2 bases and J by 0 bases, with 3 bases of the junction left unmatched. CDR3 length: 16 amino acids. Germline CDR1 and CDR2: ENHRY and SYGVKD. As for this clone: The target antigen is unknown.

The time point was: blood 4 weeks post-SBRT, at nephrectomy. Treatment in this sample: 15 Gy SBRT to primary tumor, nephrectomy 4 weeks later. Serial blood draws occurred at baseline and 2 and 4 weeks post-SBRT. The tumor was a clear cell renal cell carcinoma. The specimen was blood, collected from a patient whose treatment included radiotherapy and nephrectomy. The chain recombines TRBV10-3 with TRBJ1-5; 8 bases map to TRBD1. The sequence was collected from a woman between 50 and 59 years old with renal cell carcinoma. The CDR3 spells CAISEGQGDSNQPQHF. CDR3 nucleotides: TGTGCCATCAGTGAGGGACAGGGTGATAGCAATCAGCCCCAGCATTTT.